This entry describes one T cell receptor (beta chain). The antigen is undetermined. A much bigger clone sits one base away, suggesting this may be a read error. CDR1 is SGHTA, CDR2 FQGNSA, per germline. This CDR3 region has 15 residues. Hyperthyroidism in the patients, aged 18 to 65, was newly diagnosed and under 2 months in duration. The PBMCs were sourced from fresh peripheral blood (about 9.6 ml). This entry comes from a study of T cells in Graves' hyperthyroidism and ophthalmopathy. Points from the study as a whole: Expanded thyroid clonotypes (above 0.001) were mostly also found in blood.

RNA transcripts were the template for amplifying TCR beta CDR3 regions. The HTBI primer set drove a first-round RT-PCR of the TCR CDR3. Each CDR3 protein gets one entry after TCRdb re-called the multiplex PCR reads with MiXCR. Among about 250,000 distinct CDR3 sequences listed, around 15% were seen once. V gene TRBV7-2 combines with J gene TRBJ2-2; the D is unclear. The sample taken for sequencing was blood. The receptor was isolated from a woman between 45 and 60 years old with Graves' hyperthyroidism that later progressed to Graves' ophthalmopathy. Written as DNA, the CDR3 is TGTGCCGGCAGCCGCCAGTGGGGAAACACCGGGGAGCTGTTTTTT. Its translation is CAGSRQWGNTGELFF. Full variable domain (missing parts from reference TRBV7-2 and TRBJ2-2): GAGVSQSPSNKVTEKGKDVELRCDPISGHTALYWYRQSLGQGLEFLIYFQGNSAPDKSGLPSDRFSAERTGGSVSTLTIQRTQQEDSAVYLCAGSRQWGNTGELFFGEGSRLTVL.